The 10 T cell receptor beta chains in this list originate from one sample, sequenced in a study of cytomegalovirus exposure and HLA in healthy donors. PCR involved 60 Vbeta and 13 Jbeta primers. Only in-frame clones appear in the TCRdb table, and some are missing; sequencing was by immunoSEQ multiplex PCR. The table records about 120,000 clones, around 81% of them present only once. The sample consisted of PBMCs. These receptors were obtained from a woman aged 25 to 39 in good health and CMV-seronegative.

The DNA for the CDR3 is TGTGCCAGCAGCCTGACAGGGGACTATGGCTACACCTTC. It is translated as CASSLTGDYGYTF. This rearrangement joins TRBV27 to TRBJ1-2; 8 bases map to TRBD1. The CDR3 sequence is 13 residues long. The germline CDR1 and CDR2 sequences are MNHEY and SMNVEV (reference sequence). Losses at the gene ends were 6 bases for V and 3 bases for J; bases not matched to a gene: 3.

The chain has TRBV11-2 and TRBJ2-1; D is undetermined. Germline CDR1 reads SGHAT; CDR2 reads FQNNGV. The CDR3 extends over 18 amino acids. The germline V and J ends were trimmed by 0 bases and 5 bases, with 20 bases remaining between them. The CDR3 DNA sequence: TGTGCCAGCAGCTTAGATTTTGCAATTGGCAGCGATGACAATGAGCAGTTCTTC. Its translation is CASSLDFAIGSDDNEQFF.

CDR3 in amino acids: CASSLVVGLAEPYEQYF. CDR3 DNA sequence: TGCGCCAGCAGCTTGGTCGTGGGACTAGCGGAGCCCTACGAGCAGTACTTC. The chain links TRBV5-1 to TRBJ2-7; 11 bases agree with TRBD2. CDR3 length: 17 amino acids. With V trimmed by 0 bases and J by 2 bases, 7 bases remained unmatched. Germline V gene data show CDR1 as SGHRS and CDR2 as YFSETQ.

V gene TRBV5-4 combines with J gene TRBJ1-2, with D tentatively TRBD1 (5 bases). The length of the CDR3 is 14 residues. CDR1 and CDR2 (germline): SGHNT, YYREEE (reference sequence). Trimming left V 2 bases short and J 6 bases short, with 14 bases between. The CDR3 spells CASSLPTGLDGYTF. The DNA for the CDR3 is TGTGCCAGCAGCTTACCGACGGGACTTGATGGCTACACCTTC.

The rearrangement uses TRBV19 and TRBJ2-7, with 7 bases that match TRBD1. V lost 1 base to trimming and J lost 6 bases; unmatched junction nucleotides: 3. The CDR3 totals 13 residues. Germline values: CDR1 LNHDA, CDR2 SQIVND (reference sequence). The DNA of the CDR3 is TGTGCCAGTAGTATAGGGGACAGAACCGAGCAGTACTTC. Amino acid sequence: CASSIGDRTEQYF.

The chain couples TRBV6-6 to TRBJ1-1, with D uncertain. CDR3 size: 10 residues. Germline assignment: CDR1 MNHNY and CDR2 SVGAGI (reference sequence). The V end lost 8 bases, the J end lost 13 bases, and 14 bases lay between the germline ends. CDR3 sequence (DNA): TGTGCCAGCTTGGGCCCCCCCGATTTCTTT. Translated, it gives CASLGPPDFF.

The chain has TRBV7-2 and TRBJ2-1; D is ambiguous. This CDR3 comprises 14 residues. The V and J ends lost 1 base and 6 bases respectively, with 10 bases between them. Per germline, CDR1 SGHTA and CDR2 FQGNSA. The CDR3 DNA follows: TGTGCCAGCAGCTTAGGAGGTAGCCTCAATGAGCAGTTCTTC. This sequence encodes CASSLGGSLNEQFF.

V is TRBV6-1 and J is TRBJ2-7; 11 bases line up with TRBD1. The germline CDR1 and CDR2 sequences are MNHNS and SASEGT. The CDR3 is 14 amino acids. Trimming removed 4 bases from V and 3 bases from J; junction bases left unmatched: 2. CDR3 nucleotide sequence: TGTGCCAGCAGTGGGGGGACAGGGGGCTACGAGCAGTACTTC. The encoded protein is CASSGGTGGYEQYF.

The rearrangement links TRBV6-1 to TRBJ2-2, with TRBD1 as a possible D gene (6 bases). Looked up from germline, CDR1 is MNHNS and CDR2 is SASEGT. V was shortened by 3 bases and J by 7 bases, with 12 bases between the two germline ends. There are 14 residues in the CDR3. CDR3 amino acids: CASSDLRGGGELFF. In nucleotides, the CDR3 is TGTGCCAGCAGTGACCTACGAGGGGGCGGGGAGCTGTTTTTT.

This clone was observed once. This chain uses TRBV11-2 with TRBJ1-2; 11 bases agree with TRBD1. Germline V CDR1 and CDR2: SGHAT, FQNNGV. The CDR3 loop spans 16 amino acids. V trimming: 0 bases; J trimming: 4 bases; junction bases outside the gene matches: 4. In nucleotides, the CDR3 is TGTGCCAGCAGCTTAGATGTGGGACAGGGGGGCTATGGCTACACCTTC. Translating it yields CASSLDVGQGGYGYTF.